These T cell receptor beta chains were read from a single sample in a study of prognosis after radiotherapy for stage I lung cancer. TCRdb recomputed calls from the multiplex PCR reads with MiXCR, one row per CDR3 protein. The repertoire holds about 16,000 distinct CDR3 sequences, with around 40% as singletons. Here the sequenced sample was PBMCs, taken before or after stereotactic body radiation therapy (not recorded which). All receptors derive from a donor at least 50 years old with non-small cell lung cancer. Both conserved end residues are part of each CDR3. A D gene is named only where the DNA matches it firmly. Rows may omit the clone size; those that give it use once, few, many or a size class.

j_gene	d_gene	abundance	v_gene	CDR3aa	CDR3nt
TRBJ2-7	NA	many	TRBV9	CASSVVLGSEQYF	TGTGCCAGCAGCGTAGTGTTGGGGAGCGAGCAGTACTTC
TRBJ2-2	NA	many	TRBV24-1	CATSDLRDDGELFF	TGTGCCACCAGTGATTTACGGGATGACGGGGAGCTGTTTTTT
TRBJ2-5	TRBD1	many	TRBV6-2/TRBV6-3	CASSTTTGSGGLETQYF	TGTGCCAGCAGTACTACAACGGGCTCAGGGGGCCTTGAGACCCAGTACTTC
TRBJ1-1	TRBD1	medium-sized	TRBV6-2/TRBV6-3	CASSRRTGGDEAFF	TGTGCCAGCAGCCGTAGGACAGGGGGTGACGAAGCTTTCTTT
TRBJ2-5	NA	many	TRBV28	CASSSTRDPGMETQYF	TGTGCCAGCAGTTCGACGCGGGACCCGGGTATGGAGACCCAGTACTTC
TRBJ2-3	TRBD1	once	TRBV6-2/TRBV6-3	CASSYGTAITYTQYF	TGTGCCAGCAGTTACGGGACAGCTATCACATATACGCAGTATTTT
TRBJ2-7	NA	many	TRBV19	CATNTGSGEQYF	TGTGCCACCAACACAGGTTCTGGGGAGCAGTACTTC
TRBJ1-5	NA	medium-sized	TRBV20-1	CSAREQGNQPQHF	TGCAGTGCTAGAGAACAGGGCAATCAGCCCCAGCATTTT
TRBJ2-7	NA	many	TRBV5-6	CASSPSGREQYF	TGTGCCAGCAGCCCCTCTGGGAGGGAGCAGTACTTC
TRBJ2-7	TRBD2	medium-sized	TRBV2	CASTGGVAGDYEQYF	TGTGCCAGCACGGGGGGAGTAGCGGGAGACTACGAGCAGTACTTC
TRBJ2-3	TRBD2	many	TRBV5-1	CASSFFTSGGPPDTQYF	TGCGCCAGCAGCTTCTTTACTAGCGGGGGGCCCCCAGATACGCAGTATTTT
TRBJ2-1	NA	NA	TRBV7-3	CASSLNRGGIDEQFF	TGTGCCAGCAGCTTAAACAGGGGAGGTATCGATGAGCAGTTCTTC
TRBJ1-1	NA	many	TRBV7-2	CASSLAGAHAFF	TGTGCCAGCAGCTTAGCGGGGGCACATGCTTTCTTT
TRBJ2-7	NA	NA	TRBV6-1	CASRLEAVGSYELYF	TGTGCCAGCAGGTTAGAGGCGGTAGGTAGCTACGAGCTGTACTTC
TRBJ1-3	NA	medium-sized	TRBV19	CATGGGSGNTIYF	TGTGCCACCGGCGGGGGCTCTGGAAACACCATATATTTT
TRBJ2-7	NA	NA	TRBV12-3/TRBV12-4	CASSPDKGGKQYF	TGTGCCAGCAGTCCAGACAAAGGAGGAAAGCAGTACTTC
TRBJ2-7	NA	NA	TRBV6-1	CASGRRASEGTEQYF	TGTGCCAGCGGACGTAGAGCTAGCGAAGGTACCGAGCAGTACTTC
TRBJ2-5	NA	many	TRBV7-9	CASSLSSETQYF	TGTGCCAGCAGTTTGTCGTCAGAGACCCAGTACTTC
TRBJ1-5	NA	NA	TRBV6-5	CASSYSGSKHF	TGTGCCAGCAGTTACTCCGGGAGTAAGCATTTT
TRBJ2-7	NA	NA	TRBV19	CASSTIDRAHSYEQYF	TGTGCCAGTAGTACTATCGACAGAGCCCACTCCTACGAGCAGTACTTC
TRBJ2-7	NA	many	TRBV20-1	CSARDNHYEQYF	TGCAGTGCTAGAGATAACCACTACGAGCAGTACTTC
TRBJ2-1	TRBD2	NA	TRBV6-2/TRBV6-3	CASSVGTSGRNEQFF	TGTGCCAGCAGTGTTGGGACTAGCGGGAGGAATGAGCAGTTCTTC
TRBJ2-2	NA	NA	TRBV20-1	CSASTPGLPSGELFF	TGCAGTGCTAGCACCCCAGGACTTCCCTCCGGGGAGCTGTTTTTT
TRBJ1-1	NA	many	TRBV19	CASIQPGAGNTEAFF	TGTGCCAGTATTCAGCCCGGGGCGGGGAACACTGAAGCTTTCTTT
TRBJ2-7	TRBD1	NA	TRBV11-2	CASSSGRTGTYEQYF	TGTGCCAGCAGCTCCGGAAGGACAGGGACCTACGAGCAGTACTTC
TRBJ2-1	NA	many	TRBV3-1	CASSPTPGSEQFF	TGTGCCAGCAGCCCCACCCCCGGAAGTGAGCAGTTCTTC
TRBJ2-7	NA	many	TRBV5-1	CASSSSWRGVGEQYF	TGCGCCAGCAGCTCCTCGTGGAGAGGGGTGGGCGAGCAGTACTTC
TRBJ2-3	TRBD2	many	TRBV13	CASRLAGHTQYF	TGTGCCAGCAGACTAGCGGGTCATACGCAGTATTTT
TRBJ2-2	NA	many	TRBV5-4	CASSLPGHTTGELFF	TGTGCCAGCAGCTTGCCGGGACACACCACCGGGGAGCTGTTTTTT
TRBJ2-5	NA	many	TRBV29-1	CSGQDQETQYF	TGCAGCGGCCAAGATCAAGAGACCCAGTACTTC
TRBJ2-7	NA	many	TRBV20-1	CSAIRGGYYEQYF	TGCAGTGCTATAAGGGGGGGATACTACGAGCAGTACTTC
TRBJ2-3	TRBD2	once	TRBV7-2	CAKSLGTSGITDTQYF	TGTGCCAAAAGCTTAGGGACTAGCGGGATCACAGATACGCAGTATTTT
TRBJ2-6	NA	NA	TRBV12-3/TRBV12-4	CTSSFNSGSNVLTF	TGTACCAGCAGTTTCAACTCTGGTTCCAACGTCCTGACTTTC
TRBJ1-2	NA	NA	TRBV20-1	CSASGASSVNGYTF	TGCAGTGCTAGTGGGGCGAGTAGTGTTAATGGCTACACCTTC
TRBJ1-5	TRBD1	NA	TRBV6-2/TRBV6-3	CASVIAGTDNKPQHF	TGTGCCAGCGTAATCGCCGGGACAGACAATAAGCCCCAGCATTTT
TRBJ2-1	NA	medium-sized	TRBV12-3/TRBV12-4	CASKSGSEQFF	TGTGCCAGCAAATCCGGGAGTGAGCAGTTCTTC
TRBJ1-2	TRBD1	many	TRBV20-1	CSAGTVRYGYTF	TGCAGTGCCGGGACAGTGCGCTATGGCTACACCTTC
TRBJ1-1	NA	NA	TRBV11-3	CASSFRGREAFF	TGTGCCAGCAGCTTTAGGGGACGGGAAGCTTTCTTT
TRBJ2-3	NA	few	TRBV11-3	CASSSPPSDTQYF	TGTGCCAGCAGCTCCCCCCCTTCAGATACGCAGTATTTT
TRBJ2-2	TRBD2	NA	TRBV7-6	CASSLEASGNSGELFF	TGTGCCAGCAGCTTAGAAGCTAGCGGGAATAGCGGGGAGCTGTTTTTT
TRBJ2-1	TRBD2	NA	TRBV27	CASRPGLEGGLNNERFF	TGTGCCAGCAGGCCGGGACTAGAGGGGGGGCTCAACAATGAGCGGTTCTTC
TRBJ2-1	TRBD2	NA	TRBV7-3	CASSSLAGGYNEQFF	TGTGCCAGCAGCTCGTTAGCGGGAGGTTACAATGAGCAGTTCTTC
TRBJ1-4	TRBD1	medium-sized	TRBV12-3/TRBV12-4	CASSTGANEKLFF	TGTGCCAGTTCGACAGGGGCTAATGAAAAACTGTTTTTT
TRBJ2-7	TRBD1	NA	TRBV6-1	CASSVPGTGGYDQYF	TGTGCCAGCAGTGTACCCGGGACAGGGGGCTACGATCAGTACTTC